This T cell receptor (beta chain) was sequenced for a study of blood T cell repertoires in COVID-19. Study details: Specimens from acute and convalescent COVID-19 originated in the United States, Italy and Spain.

The V end was cut by 7 bases, the J end by 0 bases, with 13 bases between. The CDR3 runs to 15 residues. Germline V CDR1 and CDR2: SEHNR, FQNEAQ (reference sequence). Methods used by the authors: Amplifying reference gene primers gave estimates of nucleated cell counts. The repertoire was sequenced with immunoSEQ multiplex PCR; TCRdb's copy has only in-frame clones and lacks some. The D gene and trimming were derived from the DNA, and the V and J assignments and clone size from that table. The sample shows under 300,000 clones, about 88% of them seen only once. The sequenced sample was peripheral blood. This sequence was found in a woman between 65 and 79 years old with active or convalescent COVID-19. The chain carries TRBV7-9 and TRBJ2-1; weak D call: TRBD1 (6 bases). The DNA for the CDR3 is TGTGCCAGCACTTATAGGGGGAGCTCCTACAATGAGCAGTTCTTC. Protein: CASTYRGSSYNEQFF.